The 25 T cell receptor beta chains in this list originate from one sample, sequenced in a study of early stage breast cancer tumors. Libraries were prepared by immunoSEQ multiplex PCR; TCRdb keeps only in-frame clonotypes and omits some of them. The table includes tens of thousands of clones, around nine tenths detected once. The source material was blood. Every receptor here comes from a person between 65 and 80 years old with breast cancer.

The chain carries TRBV4-3 and TRBJ2-1; 8 bases are shared with TRBD2. V trimming: 4 bases; J trimming: 6 bases; junction bases outside the gene matches: 20. The germline CDR1 and CDR2 sequences are LGHNA and YSLEER. The length of the CDR3 is 19 residues. CDR3 amino acids: CASSPRGLAGSNSGNEQFF. For the CDR3, the DNA is TGCGCCAGCAGCCCCCGGGGCCTAGCGGGCTCTAATAGTGGCAATGAGCAGTTCTTC.

This chain connects TRBV11-2 to TRBJ2-1; the D gene is possibly TRBD2 (5 bases). CDR1 is SGHAT, CDR2 FQNNGV, per germline. This CDR3 is 16 amino acids long. Trimming shortened V by 5 bases and J by 8 bases, and 22 bases separated the two germline ends. The CDR3 sequence: CASSPIELEGRDEQFF. DNA of the CDR3: TGTGCCAGCAGCCCTATTGAACTAGAAGGGCGCGATGAGCAGTTCTTC.

V is TRBV4-2 and J is TRBJ1-2; TRBD1 aligns across 7 bases. The germline CDR1 and CDR2 sequences are LGHNA and YNFKEQ. V trimming: 1 base; J trimming: 3 bases; junction bases outside the gene matches: 8. This CDR3 is built from 16 residues. CDR3 sequence: CASSQGGTAGHYGYTF. The CDR3 bases are TGTGCCAGCAGCCAAGGCGGGACAGCAGGCCACTATGGCTACACCTTC.

The chain has TRBV18 and TRBJ1-6; no reliable D call. V lost 2 bases, J lost 4 bases, and 6 bases lay in between. Germline CDR1 KGHSH, CDR2 LQKENI. This CDR3 comprises 14 residues. In nucleotides, the CDR3 is TGTGCCAGCTCACCAAAGGAGTATAATTCACCCCTCCACTTT. This encodes CASSPKEYNSPLHF.

CDR3 sequence: CASSLETESTEAFF. The CDR3 bases are TGTGCCAGCAGCTTAGAGACAGAAAGCACTGAAGCTTTCTTT. The chain employs TRBV7-9 and TRBJ1-1; weak D call: TRBD1 (5 bases). Trimming shortened V by 1 base and J by 4 bases, and 10 bases separated the two germline ends. There are 14 residues in the CDR3. CDR1 is SEHNR and CDR2 is FQNEAQ in the germline V gene (reference sequence).

J is TRBJ2-7 and V is TRBV18, with TRBD1 matching 10 bases. The CDR3 runs to 16 residues. The germline V gene encodes CDR1 KGHSH and CDR2 LQKENI. V was pared by 2 bases and J by 5 bases, with 9 bases of the junction left unmatched. The CDR3 is CASSPTGTGVRDEQYF. In DNA, the CDR3 is TGTGCCAGCTCACCAACCGGGACAGGGGTAAGGGACGAGCAGTACTTC.

J is TRBJ2-7 and V is TRBV7-2; D is unresolved. The V gene's germline CDR1 is SGHTA and CDR2 FQGNSA. The CDR3 extends over 11 amino acids. The V gene lost 5 bases and the J gene lost 7 bases, with 9 bases spanning the gap. The CDR3 bases are TGTGCCAGCAGCCTACGGGTGGAGCAGTACTTC. This codes for CASSLRVEQYF.

The V and J genes are TRBV18 and TRBJ2-2; 7 nucleotides align to TRBD1. There are 13 residues in the CDR3. Germline CDR1 KGHSH, CDR2 LQKENI. V lost 5 bases to trimming and J lost 6 bases; unmatched junction nucleotides: 3. The DNA of the CDR3 is TGTGCCAGCTCATCTGACAGGGCCGGGGAGCTGTTTTTT. Residues: CASSSDRAGELFF.

This clone appeared a single time. The rearrangement links TRBV5-4 to TRBJ1-2; 8 nucleotides match TRBD1. Germline CDR1 SGHNT, CDR2 YYREEE (reference sequence). There are 17 residues in the CDR3. Trimming cost V 1 base and J 1 base; bases outside gene matches: 9. The CDR3 DNA sequence: TGTGCCAGCAGCTTGAATTCTGCAGGGGGCGGTAACTATGGCTACACCTTC. Translating gives CASSLNSAGGGNYGYTF.

V is TRBV27 and J is TRBJ2-6; a possible D gene is TRBD1 (5 bases). This CDR3 region has 18 residues. From germline, CDR1 is MNHEY and CDR2 SMNVEV (reference sequence). V was cut by 5 bases and J by 2 bases, with 19 bases left in between. This chain's CDR3 is CASSMLQGFDTGANVLTF. The CDR3 DNA is TGTGCCAGCAGTATGCTCCAGGGTTTTGATACTGGGGCCAACGTCCTGACTTTC.

This chain joins TRBV6-5 and TRBJ1-1; 9 bases match TRBD1. The CDR3 contains 15 residues. V lost 4 bases, J lost 4 bases, and 7 bases stayed unmatched. Germline V gene sequence: CDR1 MNHEY, CDR2 SVGAGI. CDR3 amino acids: CASSSGQGRGTEAFF. The CDR3 nucleotides read TGTGCCAGCAGTTCGGGACAGGGTAGAGGCACTGAAGCTTTCTTT.

The V call is TRBV9, the J call TRBJ1-1; 7 bases map to TRBD1. The germline gives CDR1 SGDLS, CDR2 YYNGEE. V dropped 3 bases and J dropped 4; count of bases not matched to a gene: 3. The CDR3 consists of 13 residues. CDR3 coding DNA: TGTGCCAGCAGCGCGACAGGGAGCACTGAAGCTTTCTTT. It yields the protein CASSATGSTEAFF.

The J gene is TRBJ2-7, the V gene TRBV27; weak D call: TRBD2 (5 bases). The V and J ends lost 6 bases and 4 bases respectively, with 13 bases between them. The CDR3 consists of 13 residues. Germline CDR1 is MNHEY and CDR2 is SMNVEV (reference sequence). CDR3 region: CASSPSGRYEQYF. The DNA of the CDR3 is TGTGCCAGCAGCCCCAGCGGCAGGTACGAGCAGTACTTC.

The DNA of the CDR3 is TGCGCCAGCAGTGAGCGGGGACAGGGGGTGGCGAACACTGAAGCTTTCTTT. This encodes CASSERGQGVANTEAFF. V gene TRBV10-2 combines with J gene TRBJ1-1; TRBD1 matches 11 bases. Germline CDR1 WSHSY, CDR2 SAAADI. This CDR3 is built from 17 residues. V was clipped by 2 bases and J by 1 base; unmatched bases: 6.

The V and J genes are TRBV30 and TRBJ1-6; TRBD1 is a possible D gene (5 bases). V lost 3 bases, J lost 5 bases, and 11 bases lay in between. CDR3 length: 14 residues. CDR1 and CDR2 (germline): GTSNPN, SVGIG (reference sequence). The CDR3 spells CAWRPGVHNSPLHF. In nucleotides, the CDR3 is TGTGCCTGGAGGCCGGGGGTCCATAATTCACCCCTCCACTTT.

The V and J genes are TRBV6-5 and TRBJ2-7, with TRBD1 matching 12 bases. Trimming removed 5 bases from V and 3 bases from J; junction bases left unmatched: 5. This CDR3 contains 15 residues. The germline V gene encodes CDR1 MNHEY and CDR2 SVGAGI. The CDR3 loop is CASSPGTGGYYEQYF. CDR3 DNA sequence: TGTGCCAGCAGTCCAGGGACAGGGGGCTACTACGAGCAGTACTTC.

V usage is TRBV6-5 and J usage is TRBJ1-1; the D gene is possibly TRBD1 (6 bases). The CDR3 loop spans 15 amino acids. V lost 0 bases to trimming and J lost 1 base, with 9 bases between them. CDR1 is MNHEY, CDR2 SVGAGI, per germline. DNA for the CDR3: TGTGCCAGCAGTTACTCGGGGGCGGGGAACACTGAAGCTTTCTTT. Translating gives CASSYSGAGNTEAFF.

The rearrangement links TRBV25-1 to TRBJ2-7; D uncertain. Germline CDR1 MGHDK, CDR2 SYGVNS. The CDR3 consists of 14 residues. Trimming pared 7 bases from V and 2 bases from J, leaving 15 bases between. The CDR3 DNA is TGTGCCAGCACCGGAAGACAACCACCCTACGAGCAGTACTTC. Its translation: CASTGRQPPYEQYF.

V is TRBV27 and J is TRBJ1-5; 7 bases fit TRBD1. The CDR3 covers 15 residues. Germline V lookup: CDR1 MNHEY, CDR2 SMNVEV (reference sequence). Losses at the gene ends were 0 bases for V and 2 bases for J; bases not matched to a gene: 1. This CDR3 is CASSLSTGRNQPQHF. As DNA, the CDR3 is TGTGCCAGCAGTTTATCGACAGGGCGCAATCAGCCCCAGCATTTT.

V and J are TRBV10-1 and TRBJ2-5; D gene ambiguous. The V and J ends lost 0 bases and 8 bases respectively, with 10 bases between them. The CDR3 has 13 residues. From germline, CDR1 is WNHNN and CDR2 SYGVQD (reference sequence). This CDR3 is CASSESTAFTQYF. The CDR3 region has the DNA TGCGCCAGCAGTGAGTCTACAGCTTTTACCCAGTACTTC.

This clone came up once. CDR3 DNA sequence: TGTGCCAGCAAAGGGAGAAACCCCATAGAGACCCAGTACTTC. Its protein product is CASKGRNPIETQYF. The chain couples TRBV6-5 to TRBJ2-5, with D possibly being TRBD2 (5 bases). The germline gives CDR1 MNHEY, CDR2 SVGAGI. Trimming took 7 bases from V and 4 from J, leaving 16 bases between them. There are 14 residues in the CDR3.

The chain has TRBV5-1 and TRBJ2-3; 8 bases fit TRBD2. V lost 0 bases to trimming and J lost 0 bases; unmatched junction nucleotides: 6. Germline CDR1 is SGHRS and CDR2 is YFSETQ. The CDR3 loop spans 17 amino acids. The CDR3 reads CASSLDGRALSTDTQYF. CDR3 sequence (DNA): TGCGCCAGCAGCTTGGACGGGAGGGCCTTGAGCACAGATACGCAGTATTTT.

The chain recombines TRBV5-4 with TRBJ2-7; 8 bases line up with TRBD1. J was trimmed by 2 bases and V by 4 bases; bases with no gene match: 8. Germline CDR1 SGHNT, CDR2 YYREEE (reference sequence). This CDR3 spans 15 amino acids. The CDR3, as DNA: TGTGCCAGCAGCATACCGACAGGGGCAACCTACGAGCAGTACTTC. Its translation: CASSIPTGATYEQYF.

The CDR3 DNA sequence: TGTGCAAGTCGCTTCCCACCCCGCAGGGGCCGGTCTAGCAATCAGCCCCAGCATTTT. The encoded protein is CASRFPPRRGRSSNQPQHF. This chain links TRBV12-2 with TRBJ1-5; the table's D gene call, TRBD1, was not cross checked with the DNA. TRBV12-2 is flagged as a pseudogene. This CDR3 has 19 residues.

The V and J genes are TRBV30 and TRBJ1-6, with TRBD1 identical over 7 bases. Germline CDR1 reads GTSNPN; CDR2 reads SVGIG (reference sequence). Trimming removed 4 bases from V and 7 bases from J; junction bases left unmatched: 1. The CDR3 spans 12 residues. CDR3 sequence reads: CAWTTGNSPLHF. CDR3 sequence (DNA): TGTGCCTGGACGACAGGGAATTCACCCCTCCACTTT.